The 17 T cell receptor beta chains given below trace back to one sample, sequenced in a study of cytomegalovirus exposure and HLA in healthy donors. Use of 60 Vbeta and 13 Jbeta primers characterized the PCR. The method was immunoSEQ multiplex PCR; TCRdb's version includes in-frame clones alone and lacks a portion of them. Among over 120,000 clones listed, about 80% were seen once. The specimen sequenced was PBMCs. Every receptor here comes from a man aged 25-45 years in good health and CMV-seropositive.

This chain connects TRBV18 to TRBJ1-5, with 8 bases that match TRBD1. In germline, CDR1 is KGHSH, CDR2 LQKENI. The J segment lost 4 bases and the V segment lost 3 bases, leaving 2 bases of the junction unmatched. The CDR3 extends over 14 amino acids. CDR3 loop: CASSPRQGNQPQHF. CDR3 nucleotide sequence: TGTGCCAGCTCACCTAGACAGGGGAATCAGCCCCAGCATTTT.

The rearrangement uses TRBV2 and TRBJ2-2; tentatively, D is TRBD2 (6 bases). Germline V gene data show CDR1 as SNHLY and CDR2 as FYNNEI. Trimming cost V 6 bases and J 7 bases, with 12 bases left between them. The CDR3 consists of 13 residues. The CDR3 DNA reads as TGTGCCAGCAGGGTTCAGGAGGGCGGGGAGCTGTTTTTT. Encoded protein: CASRVQEGGELFF.

V is TRBV5-1 and J is TRBJ2-7; unclear D gene. Trimming shortened V by 0 bases and J by 7 bases, and 11 bases separated the two germline ends. CDR3 length equals 13 residues. Germline CDR1 reads SGHRS; CDR2 reads YFSETQ. CDR3 sequence: CASSLETGLEQYF. The CDR3 coding sequence is TGCGCCAGCAGCTTGGAGACGGGTCTGGAGCAGTACTTC.

The chain recombines TRBV5-1 with TRBJ2-3, with TRBD1 matching 7 bases. V lost 6 bases, J lost 2 bases, and 6 bases stayed unmatched. The V gene's germline CDR1 is SGHRS and CDR2 YFSETQ. CDR3 length equals 14 residues. The CDR3 protein is CASTPGQLTDTQYF. Here the CDR3 DNA reads TGCGCCAGCACCCCGGGACAGCTCACAGATACGCAGTATTTT. The full variable domain, in which reference TRBV5-1 and TRBJ2-3 provide the parts outside the CDR3, is KAGVTQTPRYLIKTRGQQVTLSCSPISGHRSVSWYQQTPGQGLQFLFEYFSETQRNKGNFPGRFSGRQFSNSRSEMNVSTLELGDSALYLCASTPGQLTDTQYFGPGTRLTVL.

This rearrangement joins TRBV19 to TRBJ2-1; the match to TRBD2 covers 12 bases. There are 17 residues in the CDR3. The trim removed 3 bases at V and 7 bases at J, leaving 10 bases unmatched. Per germline, CDR1 LNHDA and CDR2 SQIVND (reference sequence). The CDR3 here is CASSIWASGGVLNEQFF. The DNA for the CDR3 is TGTGCCAGTAGTATTTGGGCTAGCGGGGGGGTGTTGAATGAGCAGTTCTTC.

The chain combines TRBV6-5 with TRBJ2-7; D possibly corresponds to TRBD1 (5 bases). The germline V gene encodes CDR1 MNHEY and CDR2 SVGAGI. Trimming removed 8 bases at V and 6 bases at J, with 11 bases between. This CDR3 contains 11 residues. CDR3 amino acids: CASSGISEQYF. The CDR3 nucleotides are TGTGCCAGCTCAGGGATCAGCGAGCAGTACTTC.

This chain uses TRBV2 with TRBJ2-3, with D tentatively TRBD2 (5 bases). V was trimmed by 3 bases and J by 5 bases, leaving 9 bases between them. This CDR3 spans 13 amino acids. CDR1 and CDR2 from the germline V gene are SNHLY and FYNNEI. CDR3 nucleotides: TGTGCCAGCAGTGATAACGGGATAGATACGCAGTATTTT. Translating it yields CASSDNGIDTQYF. Based on the CDR3 plus reference TRBV2 and TRBJ2-3, the full variable domain is EPEVTQTPSHQVTQMGQEVILRCVPISNHLYFYWYRQILGQKVEFLVSFYNNEISEKSEIFDDQFSVERPDGSNFTLKIRSTKLEDSAMYFCASSDNGIDTQYFGPGTRLTVL.

This clone was counted once. The chain is built from TRBV6-4 and TRBJ1-2, with 9 bases that match TRBD1. V lost 8 bases to trimming and J lost 10 bases; unmatched junction nucleotides: 11. Germline V gives CDR1 MRHNA, CDR2 SNTAGT. The CDR3 is 13 residues long. The DNA of the CDR3 is TGTGCCAGCGGGGGGACAGGGTACATGCCCTACACCTTC. Translating gives CASGGTGYMPYTF.

About this clone: Mismatch with germline at one junction end may stem from a read error. The genes are TRBV9 and TRBJ1-6; 8 bases fit TRBD1. The CDR3 has 18 amino acids. Germline lookup yields CDR1 SGDLS and CDR2 YYNGEE. The chain's CDR3 is CASSPRTGTYSYNPPLHF. CDR3 sequence (DNA): TGTGCCAGCAGCCCTCGGACAGGGACTTACTCCTATAATCCACCCCTCCACTTT. The variable domain in full, completed from reference TRBV9 and TRBJ1-6, reads DSGVTQTPKHLITATGQRVTLRCSPRSGDLSVYWYQQSLDQGLQFLIQYYNGEERAKGNILERFSAQQFPDLHSELNLSSLELGDSALYFCASSPRTGTYSYNPPLHFGNGTRLTVT.

The CDR3 DNA reads as TGTGCCAGCTCCAAAGAAACTAGGGGGGACAGGGGGTCCCAGCATTTT. Translation: CASSKETRGDRGSQHF. The chain links TRBV2 to TRBJ1-5; 11 bases line up with TRBD1. Germline CDR1 SNHLY, CDR2 FYNNEI. V trimming: 8 bases; J trimming: 11 bases; junction bases outside the gene matches: 17. CDR3 length equals 16 residues.

Only one count was recorded for this clone. The chain combines TRBV29-1 with TRBJ2-2; 8 positions agree with TRBD2. The CDR3 has 16 amino acids. The V and J ends lost 2 bases and 1 base, in that order; junction bases with no gene match: 6. Germline V gives CDR1 SQVTM, CDR2 ANQGSEA. The chain's CDR3 is CSVENSGSGNTGELFF. The CDR3 DNA is TGCAGCGTTGAAAACAGCGGGAGCGGGAACACCGGGGAGCTGTTTTTT.

V is TRBV2 and J is TRBJ2-7, with 8 bases lining up with TRBD2. Per germline, CDR1 SNHLY and CDR2 FYNNEI. CDR3 length: 13 residues. V dropped 8 bases and J dropped 4; count of bases not matched to a gene: 7. DNA of the CDR3: TGTGCCAGCGAGGCTAGCGGGCTGTACGAGCAGTACTTC. Translating it yields CASEASGLYEQYF.

The gene calls are TRBV7-2 and TRBJ1-6; the D gene is possibly TRBD1 (6 bases). V was clipped by 1 base and J by 10 bases, with 17 bases between them. This CDR3 spans 16 amino acids. Germline V gene sequence: CDR1 SGHTA, CDR2 FQGNSA. CDR3 DNA sequence: TGTGCCAGCAGCTTAGTTCCAGGGGAGTTAGGATCACCCCTCCACTTT. Protein: CASSLVPGELGSPLHF. The entire variable domain, with the rest obtained from reference TRBV7-2 and TRBJ1-6, is as follows: GAGVSQSPSNKVTEKGKDVELRCDPISGHTALYWYRQSLGQGLEFLIYFQGNSAPDKSGLPSDRFSAERTGGSVSTLTIQRTQQEDSAVYLCASSLVPGELGSPLHFGNGTRLTVT.

The gene calls are TRBV11-1 and TRBJ2-2; the D is unclear. The CDR3 is 14 residues long. Per the germline V gene, CDR1 is SGHAT and CDR2 is FQDESV (reference sequence). Trimming cost V 2 bases and J 1 base, with 5 bases left between them. In DNA, the CDR3 is TGTGCCAGCAGCTTATCCCGGAACACCGGGGAGCTGTTTTTT. Protein: CASSLSRNTGELFF.

This chain connects TRBV2 to TRBJ1-5, with no clear D. Germline loops: CDR1 SNHLY, CDR2 FYNNEI. The germline V and J ends were trimmed by 2 bases and 2 bases, with 10 bases remaining between them. The CDR3 is 15 amino acids. CDR3 protein: CASSETSGGNQPQHF. DNA of the CDR3: TGTGCCAGCAGTGAAACGTCGGGTGGCAATCAGCCCCAGCATTTT.

Note on this clone: This same CDR3 is encoded by further DNA sequences in the sample. CDR3 DNA: TGTGCCAGCAGTGGGCTAGCGGGGACAGATACGCAGTATTTT. Translated: CASSGLAGTDTQYF. The chain carries TRBV2 and TRBJ2-3; 9 bases line up with TRBD2. The J segment lost 3 bases and the V segment lost 4 bases, leaving 2 bases of the junction unmatched. The CDR3 is 14 amino acids. Germline lookup yields CDR1 SNHLY and CDR2 FYNNEI.

This chain connects TRBV2 to TRBJ2-2; 10 bases align to TRBD2. The CDR3 is 15 residues long. The germline V gene encodes CDR1 SNHLY and CDR2 FYNNEI. The junction had 4 bases not matched to a gene; V was cut back by 5 bases and J by 4 bases. The CDR3 DNA follows: TGTGCCAGCAGTCTGGAGCGGGGGGGCACCGGGGAGCTGTTTTTT. Its protein is CASSLERGGTGELFF.